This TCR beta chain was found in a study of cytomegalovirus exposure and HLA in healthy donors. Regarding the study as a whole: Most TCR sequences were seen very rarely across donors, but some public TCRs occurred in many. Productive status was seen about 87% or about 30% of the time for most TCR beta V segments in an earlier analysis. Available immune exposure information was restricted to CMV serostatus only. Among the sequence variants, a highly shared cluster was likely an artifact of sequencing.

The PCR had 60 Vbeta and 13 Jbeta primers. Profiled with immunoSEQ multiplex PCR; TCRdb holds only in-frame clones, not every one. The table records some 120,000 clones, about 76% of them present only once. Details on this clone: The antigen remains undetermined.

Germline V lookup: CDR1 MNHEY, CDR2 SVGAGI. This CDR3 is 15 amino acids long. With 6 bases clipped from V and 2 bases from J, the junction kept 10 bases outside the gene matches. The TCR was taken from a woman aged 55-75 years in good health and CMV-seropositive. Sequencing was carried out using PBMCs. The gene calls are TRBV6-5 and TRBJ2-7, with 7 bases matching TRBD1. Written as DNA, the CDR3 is TGTGCCAGCAGGTCTTCCGGGACAGTCCCCTACGAGCAGTACTTC. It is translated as CASRSSGTVPYEQYF.